These T cell receptor beta chains were read from a single sample in a study of cytomegalovirus exposure and HLA in healthy donors. Measured with immunoSEQ multiplex PCR; TCRdb has only the in-frame clones, and not every one. The sample lists approximately 210,000 clones, about three quarters occurring once. The source material was PBMCs. The receptors stem from a woman aged 40 to 49 in good health and CMV-seronegative. CDR3s leave out the opening cysteine and the closing phenylalanine or tryptophan.

j_gene | v_gene | CDR3aa
TRBJ2-7 | TRBV25-1 | ASRASGSYEQY
TRBJ2-4 | TRBV13 | ASSHGTEEAKNIQY
TRBJ2-2 | TRBV6-6 | ASSPGGPGGGELF
TRBJ1-2 | TRBV7-3 | ASSLTGEYGYT
TRBJ1-1 | TRBV27 | ASRGGGGPNTEAF
TRBJ2-3 | TRBV9 | ASSVEVGADTQY
TRBJ2-5 | TRBV6-5 | ASSGHNQETQY
TRBJ1-1 | TRBV11-2 | ASSLGGGRNTEAF
TRBJ2-6 | TRBV11-2 | ASSLAGGPVGANVLT
TRBJ2-2 | TRBV19 | ASSISRNTGELF
TRBJ1-5 | TRBV30 | AWRGQGHGPQH
TRBJ2-1 | TRBV6-5 | ASRESRGLNEQF
TRBJ1-4 | TRBV10-1 | ATTGLRRVEKLF
TRBJ1-2 | TRBV4-3 | ASSQDRLGDRGDGYT
TRBJ2-5 | TRBV4-2 | ASSSLGGQETQY
TRBJ2-4 | TRBV4-2 | ASSQDASGKNIQY
TRBJ2-1 | TRBV4-2 | ASSQDGPEMQF
TRBJ2-7 | TRBV6-1 | ASSVLAGPYEQY
TRBJ2-2 | TRBV6-4 | ASSDQGENTGELF
TRBJ2-7 | TRBV4-3 | ASSQGTSGNYEQY
TRBJ2-7 | TRBV4-1 | ASSDTGLAIYEQY
TRBJ1-1 | TRBV27 | ASSGGSEAF
TRBJ2-5 | TRBV10-3 | AISPGQKETQY
TRBJ2-1 | TRBV5-4 | ASTSGRASGDNEQF
TRBJ2-1 | TRBV9 | ASSYERDEQF
TRBJ1-3 | TRBV4-3 | ASSPTGVLSGNTIY
TRBJ2-2 | TRBV28 | ASSARGTGELF
TRBJ2-1 | TRBV7-2 | ASSNPGLAGANEQF
TRBJ2-2 | TRBV30 | AWGGDRGRTGELF
TRBJ2-2 | TRBV7-3 | ASSLAGAGFGNTGELF
TRBJ1-1 | TRBV11-2 | ASSLVTRGWAF
TRBJ2-1 | TRBV25-1 | ASSEPGQHYNEQF
TRBJ2-1 | TRBV10-3 | AISGWKERDPNEQF
TRBJ1-2 | TRBV10-3 | ATGGGLDGYT
TRBJ2-6 | TRBV19 | ASSIWGASGANVLT
TRBJ2-3 | TRBV27 | ASRLVDTQY
TRBJ2-7 | TRBV6-1 | ASRDPTGWEQY
TRBJ1-3 | TRBV6-5 | ASSYSGESGNTIY
TRBJ2-1 | TRBV7-2 | ASSLGGQAYNEQF
TRBJ2-5 | TRBV27 | ASSPFRTSGYQETQY
TRBJ2-2 | TRBV19 | ASSIQRTRAGELF
TRBJ2-1 | TRBV7-2 | ASSLLAGLNEQF
TRBJ1-1 | TRBV30 | AWSGNRGQGWRSDTEAF
TRBJ2-7 | TRBV7-2 | ASSADGGGPYEQY
TRBJ2-7 | TRBV7-3 | ASSHSPGGYEQY
TRBJ1-5 | TRBV7-2 | ASSSPPGMGNQPQH
TRBJ1-1 | TRBV5-8 | ASSSWTGIGNTEAF
TRBJ2-7 | TRBV7-2 | ASSSGVFTEQY
TRBJ2-2 | TRBV2 | ASKEAGELF
TRBJ2-1 | TRBV5-1 | ASSLRLAGVDEQF
TRBJ1-4 | TRBV4-3 | ASSLGQADNEKLF
TRBJ1-1 | TRBV9 | ASSVVMNTEAF
TRBJ2-3 | TRBV28 | ASSPPANSGITDTQY